These 25 T cell receptor beta chains were all obtained from the same sample, sequenced in a study of persistence of HIV-infected CD4 T cells. The immunoSEQ assay was version 4, run in survey mode. The protocol was immunoSEQ multiplex PCR, while the TCRdb copy is restricted to in-frame clones and leaves out a portion. The table has about 40,000 clones, roughly 74% seen once. Their recognized antigens are unknown. Overlapping HIV-1 Gag 15-mer peptides at roughly 1 ug per peptide per mL were used. Memory cells lacking CD40L and CD69 with high CD45RO were sorted. Sequenced here: CD4+ T cells sorted from PBMCs after approximately 19-hour stimulation, sampled from a patient who received antiretroviral therapy. The source is an adult man with HIV who was CMV-seropositive.

The chain combines TRBV19 with TRBJ1-5; possible D gene TRBD1, 6 bases. There are 14 residues in the CDR3. Germline V gives CDR1 LNHDA, CDR2 SQIVND (reference sequence). Trimming pared 3 bases from V and 5 bases from J, leaving 11 bases between. CDR3 nucleotide sequence: TGTGCCAGTAGTATGAGAGGGGGTGATCAGCCCCAGCATTTT. Protein: CASSMRGGDQPQHF.

The CDR3 DNA sequence: TGTGCCAGCAGCTTAGGGGACGCAACTAATGAAAAACTGTTTTTT. It is translated as CASSLGDATNEKLFF. The chain uses TRBV7-9 and TRBJ1-4, with D maybe TRBD1 (5 bases). CDR3 size: 15 residues. V shed 1 base and J shed 0 bases, with 6 bases lying between them. Germline CDR1 reads SEHNR; CDR2 reads FQNEAQ (reference sequence).

The J gene is TRBJ2-3, the V gene TRBV28, with a tentative D call TRBD1 (6 bases). The germline V gene encodes CDR1 MDHEN and CDR2 SYDVKM. This CDR3 contains 16 residues. With 1 base removed from V and 3 bases from J, the gap between germline ends came to 14 bases. This CDR3 reads CASSLYGQGRTDTQYF. In nucleotides, the CDR3 is TGTGCCAGCAGTTTATACGGGCAGGGGAGAACAGATACGCAGTATTTT.

The V call is TRBV4-3, the J call TRBJ1-5; D gene unclear. V shed 3 bases and J shed 4 bases, with 13 bases lying between them. CDR1 is LGHNA, CDR2 YSLEER, per germline. The CDR3 has 15 amino acids. CDR3 DNA sequence: TGCGCCAGCAGCCATGATATAAGCGGAAATCAGCCCCAGCATTTT. It is translated as CASSHDISGNQPQHF.

The chain combines TRBV7-9 with TRBJ1-4; D is perhaps TRBD1 (5 bases). In germline, CDR1 is SEHNR, CDR2 FQNEAQ (reference sequence). Trimming pared 3 bases from V and 7 bases from J, leaving 9 bases between. There are 13 residues in the CDR3. The DNA for the CDR3 is TGTGCCAGCAGCTTCCGGGACGCTGAAAAACTGTTTTTT. Residues: CASSFRDAEKLFF. The whole variable domain, remainder taken from reference TRBV7-9 and TRBJ1-4, is DTGVSQNPRHKITKRGQNVTFRCDPISEHNRLYWYRQTLGQGPEFLTYFQNEAQLEKSRLLSDRFSAERPKGSFSTLEIQRTEQGDSAMYLCASSFRDAEKLFFGSGTQLSVL.

V is TRBV12-3 or TRBV12-4 and J is TRBJ1-1; no firm D call. V was shortened by 5 bases and J by 0 bases, with 4 bases between the two germline ends. This CDR3 is built from 12 residues. Written as DNA, the CDR3 is TGTGCCAGCAGTCGTATGAACACTGAAGCTTTCTTT. This gives the protein CASSRMNTEAFF.

The chain uses TRBV27 and TRBJ2-7; TRBD2 aligns across 8 bases. CDR1 is MNHEY, CDR2 SMNVEV, per germline (reference sequence). Trimming took 5 bases from V and 0 from J; bases not matched to a gene: 6. The CDR3 is made up of 15 amino acids. The CDR3 spells CASSPQRGSSYEQYF. DNA of the CDR3: TGTGCCAGCAGTCCTCAGCGGGGGTCCTCCTACGAGCAGTACTTC.

This chain connects TRBV5-4 to TRBJ1-1, with D possibly being TRBD1 (5 bases). The CDR3 loop spans 14 amino acids. CDR1 is SGHNT and CDR2 is YYREEE in the germline V gene (reference sequence). V dropped 5 bases and J dropped 3 bases, with 14 bases sitting between them. The CDR3 DNA is TGTGCCAGCAGTCCCGGGGGTAGGGACACTGAAGCTTTCTTT. Its translation: CASSPGGRDTEAFF.

For the CDR3, the DNA is TGTGCCAGCAGTCTCGAACAGGGGCCCTATGAGCAGTTCTTC. Its protein is CASSLEQGPYEQFF. The chain is built from TRBV6-5 and TRBJ2-1; TRBD1 matches 7 bases. Germline V CDR1 and CDR2: MNHEY, SVGAGI. V lost 5 bases, J lost 8 bases, and 9 bases stayed unmatched. The CDR3 extends over 14 amino acids.

V gene TRBV15 combines with J gene TRBJ1-2; TRBD1 might be the D (6 bases). Germline CDR1 LNHNV, CDR2 YYDKDF (reference sequence). The CDR3 is 15 amino acids. Trimming took 2 bases from V and 4 from J, leaving 14 bases between them. The chain's CDR3 is CATSRRGANSYGYTF. CDR3 bases: TGTGCCACCAGCAGAAGGGGGGCGAATAGCTATGGCTACACCTTC.

This clone was observed a handful of times. This chain's CDR3 is CASSLRHEQFF. The CDR3 DNA reads TGTGCCAGCAGCCTCCGACATGAGCAGTTCTTC. This chain connects TRBV7-9 to TRBJ2-1; D not certain. This CDR3 region has 11 residues. Germline V gives CDR1 SEHNR, CDR2 FQNEAQ (reference sequence). V gave up 5 bases and J gave up 8 bases, with 7 bases separating them.

There are a few counts of this clone. The rearrangement links TRBV5-1 to TRBJ2-1; 9 bases align to TRBD1. CDR3 length equals 13 residues. Germline V gene lookup returns CDR1 SGHRS and CDR2 YFSETQ. V gave up 2 bases and J gave up 9 bases; unmatched junction bases: 3. The CDR3 coding sequence is TGCGCCAGCAGCTTACAGGGGGCCAGTGAGCAGTTCTTC. It encodes CASSLQGASEQFF.

CDR3: CASSLSEKLFF. The CDR3 nucleotides are TGTGCCAGCAGCTTGAGTGAAAAACTGTTTTTT. The genes are TRBV7-9 and TRBJ1-4; D unresolved. Germline lookup yields CDR1 SEHNR and CDR2 FQNEAQ (reference sequence). Trimming removed 3 bases from V and 7 bases from J, with 3 bases in between. This CDR3 has 11 amino acids. Complete variable domain (other parts from reference TRBV7-9 and TRBJ1-4): DTGVSQNPRHKITKRGQNVTFRCDPISEHNRLYWYRQTLGQGPEFLTYFQNEAQLEKSRLLSDRFSAERPKGSFSTLEIQRTEQGDSAMYLCASSLSEKLFFGSGTQLSVL.

This chain joins TRBV29-1 and TRBJ2-7; weak D call: TRBD1 (5 bases). The V end was cut by 7 bases, the J end by 0 bases, with 16 bases between. There are 14 residues in the CDR3. The germline V gene has CDR1 SQVTM and CDR2 ANQGSEA. CDR3 in amino acids: CSAKPQGLSYEQYF. DNA for the CDR3: TGCAGCGCAAAACCCCAGGGCCTCTCCTACGAGCAGTACTTC.

This clone showed up just a few times. The chain is built from TRBV7-9 and TRBJ2-3, with D uncertain. Trimming pared 5 bases from V and 4 bases from J, leaving 4 bases between. The CDR3 contains 11 residues. Germline CDR1 SEHNR, CDR2 FQNEAQ (reference sequence). Here the CDR3 DNA reads TGTGCCAGCAGCCTGGCAGATACGCAGTATTTT. This sequence encodes CASSLADTQYF.

The chain links TRBV29-1 to TRBJ1-2, with 8 bases lining up with TRBD1. Germline V CDR1 and CDR2: SQVTM, ANQGSEA. The CDR3 consists of 11 residues. The J segment lost 4 bases and the V segment lost 7 bases, leaving 2 bases of the junction unmatched. CDR3 sequence reads: CSAGTGYGYTF. For the CDR3, the DNA is TGCAGCGCTGGGACAGGCTATGGCTACACCTTC. The entire variable domain, with the rest obtained from reference TRBV29-1 and TRBJ1-2, is as follows: SAVISQKPSRDICQRGTSLTIQCQVDSQVTMMFWYRQQPGQSLTLIATANQGSEATYESGFVIDKFPISRPNLTFSTLTVSNMSPEDSSIYLCSAGTGYGYTFGSGTRLTVV.

The chain uses TRBV3-1 (or the pseudogene TRBV3-2) and TRBJ1-1; 9 bases line up with TRBD1. The V and J ends lost 6 bases and 9 bases, in that order; junction bases with no gene match: 8. CDR1 LGHDT and CDR2 YNNKEL come from the germline V gene (reference sequence). The CDR3 length is 13 residues. The CDR3 loop reads CASSIPGQGKAFF. The CDR3 nucleotides read TGTGCCAGCAGTATTCCGGGACAGGGTAAAGCTTTCTTT.

This sequence joins TRBV7-6 and TRBJ1-2; D may be TRBD1 (5 bases). CDR1 SGHVS and CDR2 FNYEAQ come from the germline V gene. The CDR3 totals 14 residues. The germline V and J ends were trimmed by 3 bases and 3 bases, with 11 bases remaining between them. Written as DNA, the CDR3 is TGTGCCAGCAGCTTGGGTGTGACAGACTATGGCTACACCTTC. It is translated as CASSLGVTDYGYTF. The whole variable domain, filled in from reference TRBV7-6 and TRBJ1-2, reads GAGVSQSPRYKVTKRGQDVALRCDPISGHVSLYWYRQALGQGPEFLTYFNYEAQQDKSGLPNDRFSAERPEGSISTLTIQRTEQRDSAMYRCASSLGVTDYGYTFGSGTRLTVV.

J is TRBJ1-1 and V is TRBV5-5; D gene unclear. CDR1 SGHKS and CDR2 YYEKEE come from the germline V gene (reference sequence). The germline V and J ends were trimmed by 5 bases and 0 bases, with 5 bases remaining between them. The length of the CDR3 is 12 residues. Here the CDR3 DNA reads TGTGCCAGCAGTCCGATGAACACTGAAGCTTTCTTT. Translation gives CASSPMNTEAFF.

Details on this clone: At the DNA level, this CDR3 is encoded by other sequences in the same sample as well. This chain joins TRBV5-1 and TRBJ1-1, with 9 bases that match TRBD1. V trimming: 0 bases; J trimming: 5 bases; junction bases outside the gene matches: 8. Germline V gene data show CDR1 as SGHRS and CDR2 as YFSETQ. The CDR3 length is 16 residues. CDR3 coding DNA: TGCGCCAGCAGCTTGGACGGGACAGGGAGGAATACTGAAGCTTTCTTT. It translates to CASSLDGTGRNTEAFF. Variable domain in full (rest from reference TRBV5-1 and TRBJ1-1): KAGVTQTPRYLIKTRGQQVTLSCSPISGHRSVSWYQQTPGQGLQFLFEYFSETQRNKGNFPGRFSGRQFSNSRSEMNVSTLELGDSALYLCASSLDGTGRNTEAFFGQGTRLTVV.

The chain has TRBV4-3 and TRBJ1-1; D is possibly TRBD1 (5 bases). V was pared by 1 base and J by 12 bases, with 18 bases between. CDR3 length equals 14 residues. From germline, CDR1 is LGHNA and CDR2 YSLEER. CDR3 in DNA: TGCGCCAGCAGCCAAGTTGGCGGGGCCGTGGAAACTTTCTTT. As protein: CASSQVGGAVETFF.

The chain links TRBV19 to TRBJ2-7; 7 bases map to TRBD2. The germline gives CDR1 LNHDA, CDR2 SQIVND (reference sequence). The CDR3 loop spans 15 amino acids. V shed 2 bases, J shed 3 bases, and the junction held 7 bases outside the gene matches. Here the CDR3 reads CASSINPGGNYEQYF. The DNA of the CDR3 is TGTGCCAGTAGTATAAACCCGGGGGGTAACTACGAGCAGTACTTC.

CDR3 DNA sequence: TGTGCCAGCTCACCCACCATCCGCGGGGGAGGTACTGAAGCTTTCTTT. Encoded protein: CASSPTIRGGGTEAFF. This chain connects TRBV18 to TRBJ1-1, with D tentatively TRBD1 (5 bases). This CDR3 contains 16 residues. Between the trimmed V and J ends, which lost 3 bases and 5 bases, there was a span of 19 bases. Germline assignment: CDR1 KGHSH and CDR2 LQKENI.

The chain employs TRBV6-5 and TRBJ2-7; D tentatively fits TRBD1 or TRBD2 (5 bases each). The germline V gene has CDR1 MNHEY and CDR2 SVGAGI. Trimming took off 6 bases at V and 2 bases at J, with 17 bases between the two ends. The CDR3 has 15 amino acids. The CDR3 bases are TGTGCCAGCAGCCCGGGACCGTCCCCAACCTACGAGCAGTACTTC. Translating it yields CASSPGPSPTYEQYF.

This clone occurred once. V is TRBV6-2 or TRBV6-3 and J is TRBJ2-1, with TRBD1 matching 9 bases. The germline CDR1 and CDR2 sequences are MNHEY and SVGEGT. CDR3 length: 16 amino acids. J gave up 2 bases and V 5 bases, and 7 bases lay outside the gene matches. The CDR3 spells CASSLSRQGAYNEQFF. CDR3 sequence (DNA): TGTGCCAGCAGTCTCTCGAGACAGGGGGCCTACAATGAGCAGTTCTTC.